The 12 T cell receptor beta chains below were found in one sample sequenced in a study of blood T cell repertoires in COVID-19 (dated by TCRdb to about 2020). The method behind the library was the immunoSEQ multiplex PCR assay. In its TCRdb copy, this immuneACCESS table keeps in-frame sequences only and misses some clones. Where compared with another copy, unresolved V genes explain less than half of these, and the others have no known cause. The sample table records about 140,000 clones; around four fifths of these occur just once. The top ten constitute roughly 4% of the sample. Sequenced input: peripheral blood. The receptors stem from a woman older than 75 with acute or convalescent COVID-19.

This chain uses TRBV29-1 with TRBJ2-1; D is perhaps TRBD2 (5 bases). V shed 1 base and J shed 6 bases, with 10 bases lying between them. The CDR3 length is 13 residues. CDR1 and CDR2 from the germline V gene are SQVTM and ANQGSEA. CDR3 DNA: TGCAGCGTTGAAGGCCTAGCATCCAATGAGCAGTTCTTC. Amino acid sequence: CSVEGLASNEQFF.

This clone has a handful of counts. This chain's CDR3 is CASRRTPAPQETQYF. CDR3 bases: TGTGCCAGCAGACGGACACCAGCGCCCCAAGAGACCCAGTACTTC. J is TRBJ2-5 and V is TRBV9, with D perhaps matching TRBD1 (5 bases). Germline loops: CDR1 SGDLS, CDR2 YYNGEE. Trimming removed 5 bases at V and 1 base at J, with 15 bases between. The CDR3 extends over 15 amino acids.

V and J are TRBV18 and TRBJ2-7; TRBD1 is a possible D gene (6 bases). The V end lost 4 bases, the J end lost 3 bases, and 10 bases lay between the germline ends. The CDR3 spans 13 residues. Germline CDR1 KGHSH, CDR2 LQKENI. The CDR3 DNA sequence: TGTGCCAGCTCACTCGGACAGCTCTACGAGCAGTACTTC. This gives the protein CASSLGQLYEQYF.

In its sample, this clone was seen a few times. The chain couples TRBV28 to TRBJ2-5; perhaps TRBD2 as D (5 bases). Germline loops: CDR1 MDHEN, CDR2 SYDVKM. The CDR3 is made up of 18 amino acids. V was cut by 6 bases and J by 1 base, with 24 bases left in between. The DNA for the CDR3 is TGTGCCAGCAGCTCCGATTGGGTAAGAAAGCGGCTCCAAGAGACCCAGTACTTC. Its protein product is CASSSDWVRKRLQETQYF.

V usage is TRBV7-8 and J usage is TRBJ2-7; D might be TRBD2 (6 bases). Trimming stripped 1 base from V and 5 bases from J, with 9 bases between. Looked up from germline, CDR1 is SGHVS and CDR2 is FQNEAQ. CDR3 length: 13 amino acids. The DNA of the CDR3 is TGTGCCAGCAGCTTAGAGCCGGGGGACGAGCAGTACTTC. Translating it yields CASSLEPGDEQYF.

CDR3 sequence reads: CASSLAGVQGGGYTF. CDR3 in DNA: TGCGCCAGCAGCTTGGCCGGGGTACAGGGTGGTGGCTACACCTTC. V and J are TRBV5-1 and TRBJ1-2, with D perhaps matching TRBD1 (6 bases). This CDR3 is 15 amino acids long. Trimming removed 0 bases at V and 7 bases at J, with 16 bases between. Germline CDR1 reads SGHRS; CDR2 reads YFSETQ.

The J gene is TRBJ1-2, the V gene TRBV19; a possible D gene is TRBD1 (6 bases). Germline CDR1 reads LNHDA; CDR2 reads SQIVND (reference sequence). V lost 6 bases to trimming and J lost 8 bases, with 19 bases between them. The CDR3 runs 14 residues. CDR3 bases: TGTGCCAGTAGACGGCAGGGCCAGGGGAAAGGCTACACCTTC. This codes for CASRRQGQGKGYTF.

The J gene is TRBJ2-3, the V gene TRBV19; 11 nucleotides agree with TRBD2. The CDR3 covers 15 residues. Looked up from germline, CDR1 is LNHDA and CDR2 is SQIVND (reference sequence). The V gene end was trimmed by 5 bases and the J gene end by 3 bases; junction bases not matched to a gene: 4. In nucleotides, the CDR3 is TGTGCCAGTAGTTTTCGGACTAGCGGGACAGATACGCAGTATTTT. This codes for CASSFRTSGTDTQYF.

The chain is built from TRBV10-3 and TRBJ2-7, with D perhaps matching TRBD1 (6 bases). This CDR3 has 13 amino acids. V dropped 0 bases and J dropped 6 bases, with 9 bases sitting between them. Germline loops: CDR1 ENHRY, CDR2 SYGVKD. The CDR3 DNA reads TGTGCCATCAGTGAGTCGGGGGCTCCCGAGCAGTACTTC. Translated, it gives CAISESGAPEQYF.

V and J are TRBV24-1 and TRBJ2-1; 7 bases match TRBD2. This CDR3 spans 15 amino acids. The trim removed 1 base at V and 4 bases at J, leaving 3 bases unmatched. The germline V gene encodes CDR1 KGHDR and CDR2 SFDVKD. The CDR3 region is CATSDLSGDYNEQFF. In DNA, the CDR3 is TGTGCCACCAGTGATTTAAGCGGGGATTACAATGAGCAGTTCTTC.

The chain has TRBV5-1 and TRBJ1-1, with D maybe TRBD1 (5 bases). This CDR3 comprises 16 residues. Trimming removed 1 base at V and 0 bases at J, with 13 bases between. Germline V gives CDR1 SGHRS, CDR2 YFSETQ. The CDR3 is CASSLKFTDMNTEAFF. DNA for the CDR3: TGCGCCAGCAGCTTGAAGTTCACGGACATGAACACTGAAGCTTTCTTT.

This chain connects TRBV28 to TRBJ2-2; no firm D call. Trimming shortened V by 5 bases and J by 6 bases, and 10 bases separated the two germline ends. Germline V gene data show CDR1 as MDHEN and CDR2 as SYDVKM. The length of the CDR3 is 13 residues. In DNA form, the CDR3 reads TGTGCCAGCAGTATTATAGCCTCCGGGGAGCTGTTTTTT. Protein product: CASSIIASGELFF.